This passage covers 13 T cell receptor beta chains from one sample sequenced in a study of beta chain features in type 1 diabetes. Reverse transcription of all isolated RNA meant that expressed TCRB transcripts were sequenced. Generated by immunoSEQ multiplex PCR, the TCRdb table keeps only in-frame clones and is missing some. The sample shows about 230,000 clones, around 16% of them seen only once. Findings and limits, study-wide: Shortening of TCRB CDR3s, moderate but significant, appeared in all four CD4+ subsets of Type 1 diabetes patients.

Antigens for these TCRs are unknown. The sample taken for sequencing was naive CD4+ T cells from blood. The origin of the receptors is a man aged 25-45 years with type 1 diabetes.

The chain combines TRBV5-4 with TRBJ2-5; 9 nucleotides agree with TRBD1. V was pared by 5 bases and J by 2 bases, with 4 bases of the junction left unmatched. The CDR3 is made up of 14 amino acids. Looked up from germline, CDR1 is SGHNT and CDR2 is YYREEE (reference sequence). Here the CDR3 reads CASRADRGQETQYF. In nucleotides, the CDR3 is TGTGCCAGCAGAGCCGACAGGGGGCAAGAGACCCAGTACTTC.

This rearrangement joins TRBV28 to TRBJ1-1; D unresolved. Trimming cost V 7 bases and J 6 bases, with 18 bases left between them. Per the germline V gene, CDR1 is MDHEN and CDR2 is SYDVKM. The CDR3 has 14 amino acids. Written as DNA, the CDR3 is TGTGCCAGCACCCTCCCCAGTAGAGTATCTGAAGCTTTCTTT. Residues: CASTLPSRVSEAFF.

In regard to this clone: At one end the junction does not follow the germline gene, possibly because of a read error. The V and J genes are TRBV27 and TRBJ1-1; D possibly corresponds to TRBD1 (5 bases). The CDR3 runs 11 residues. CDR1 and CDR2 (germline): MNHEY, SMNVEV (reference sequence). CDR3 bases: TGTGCCAGCAGTTTCGGTGGGGGAGTGCCCTTT. It yields the protein CASSFGGGVPF.

V and J are TRBV9 and TRBJ2-5; no firm D call. The CDR3 sequence is 14 residues long. Trimming stripped 0 bases from V and 3 bases from J, with 9 bases between. Germline loops: CDR1 SGDLS, CDR2 YYNGEE. The CDR3 reads CASSVAHGEETQYF. The CDR3 DNA follows: TGTGCCAGCAGCGTAGCTCATGGAGAAGAGACCCAGTACTTC.

Details on this clone: Additional DNA sequences in this sample encode the identical CDR3. The chain uses TRBV18 and TRBJ2-3; D call uncertain. V was pared by 0 bases and J by 3 bases, with 4 bases between. The CDR3 is 13 amino acids. CDR1 is KGHSH, CDR2 LQKENI, per germline. CDR3 sequence: CASSPPGTDTQYF. CDR3 DNA: TGTGCCAGCTCACCACCGGGTACAGATACGCAGTATTTT.

This clone showed up just a few times. The rearrangement joins TRBV14 to TRBJ1-3, with D maybe TRBD1 (6 bases). Germline assignment: CDR1 SGHDN and CDR2 FVKESK. Trimming left V 1 base short and J 0 bases short, with 16 bases between. CDR3 size: 18 residues. The CDR3 sequence: CASSQAKGQPTSGNTIYF. CDR3 nucleotides: TGTGCCAGCAGCCAAGCTAAAGGACAGCCGACCTCTGGAAACACCATATATTTT.

This clone was seen a handful of times. The rearrangement links TRBV30 to TRBJ2-7; tentatively, D is TRBD1 or TRBD2 (5 bases each). CDR3 length: 14 amino acids. Trimming removed 3 bases from V and 0 bases from J, with 12 bases in between. Germline values: CDR1 GTSNPN, CDR2 SVGIG (reference sequence). CDR3 in amino acids: CAWSLGGSSYEQYF. The CDR3 coding sequence is TGTGCCTGGAGCCTTGGGGGTAGCTCCTACGAGCAGTACTTC.

This clone turned up a few times. CDR3 nucleotide sequence: TGTGCCAGCAGTATCCCAGGGGGAGAGACCCAGTACTTC. As protein: CASSIPGGETQYF. The chain is built from TRBV6-5 and TRBJ2-5; 7 positions agree with TRBD1. V shed 5 bases, J shed 4 bases, and the junction held 4 bases outside the gene matches. Germline V gene sequence: CDR1 MNHEY, CDR2 SVGAGI. The CDR3 totals 13 residues.

This clone was counted a few times. CDR3 in amino acids: CASSPTLGGEQYF. Written as DNA, the CDR3 is TGTGCCAGCAGCCCCACTCTGGGGGGAGAGCAGTACTTC. The chain employs TRBV7-6 and TRBJ2-7, with D perhaps TRBD2 (6 bases). Deletions cut 5 bases from V and 7 bases from J, with 15 bases between. The CDR3 is made up of 13 amino acids. In germline, CDR1 is SGHVS, CDR2 FNYEAQ. The complete variable domain, with remaining parts taken from reference TRBV7-6 and TRBJ2-7, reads GAGVSQSPRYKVTKRGQDVALRCDPISGHVSLYWYRQALGQGPEFLTYFNYEAQQDKSGLPNDRFSAERPEGSISTLTIQRTEQRDSAMYRCASSPTLGGEQYFGPGTRLTVT.

This clone has more than one count but fewer than ten. The chain is built from TRBV29-1 and TRBJ2-2; 8 bases map to TRBD2. Germline assignment: CDR1 SQVTM and CDR2 ANQGSEA. Trimming removed 5 bases from V and 2 bases from J; junction bases left unmatched: 7. The CDR3 is made up of 15 amino acids. CDR3 bases: TGCAGCGTTAGGCAAGCGGGAGTAAACACCGGGGAGCTGTTTTTT. Translation: CSVRQAGVNTGELFF.

The V call is TRBV5-1, the J call TRBJ2-1; 7 nucleotides align to TRBD2. This CDR3 is built from 15 residues. V was clipped by 4 bases and J by 8 bases; unmatched bases: 12. Looked up from germline, CDR1 is SGHRS and CDR2 is YFSETQ. CDR3 sequence (DNA): TGCGCCAGCAGCCCTCAAGGACTAGATGCCGATGAGCAGTTCTTC. This gives the protein CASSPQGLDADEQFF.

V gene TRBV2 combines with J gene TRBJ2-7; TRBD2 aligns across 13 bases. V trimming: 4 bases; J trimming: 2 bases; junction bases outside the gene matches: 2. This CDR3 region has 15 residues. Germline V CDR1 and CDR2: SNHLY, FYNNEI. The CDR3 reads CASSAGLAGTYEQYF. The DNA for the CDR3 is TGTGCCAGCAGTGCGGGACTAGCGGGAACCTACGAGCAGTACTTC.

A note on this clone: The same CDR3 can be traced to other DNA sequences in this sample. The chain combines TRBV9 with TRBJ1-2; 7 bases map to TRBD1. Germline CDR1 reads SGDLS; CDR2 reads YYNGEE. Unmatched junction bases numbered 5, after V lost 4 bases and J lost 2 bases. CDR3 size: 14 residues. The DNA of the CDR3 is TGTGCCAGCAGCCCCGGGACAGCCAACTATGGCTACACCTTC. This translates into CASSPGTANYGYTF. Looking up the rest from reference TRBV9 and TRBJ1-2 gives the full variable domain: DSGVTQTPKHLITATGQRVTLRCSPRSGDLSVYWYQQSLDQGLQFLIQYYNGEERAKGNILERFSAQQFPDLHSELNLSSLELGDSALYFCASSPGTANYGYTFGSGTRLTVV.